Shown below are 18 T cell receptor beta chains from a single sample sequenced in a study of monozygotic twins with inflammatory bowel disease. TCRdb re-called the 5' RACE reads; one entry per CDR3 protein, DNA not given. This listing includes 210,000 or so distinct CDR3 sequences. Sample: blood. These receptors came from a human donor with ulcerative colitis or Crohn's disease, or a healthy co-twin of an affected twin (not recorded which).

This CDR3 reads CASSPSGVSTGELFF. The chain uses TRBV18 and TRBJ2-2; lacking DNA, the TRBD2 call made by TCRdb goes unchecked. This CDR3 is built from 15 residues. Germline V gene sequence: CDR1 KGHSH, CDR2 LQKENI. Using reference TRBV18 and TRBJ2-2 for the parts outside the CDR3, the full variable domain is NAGVMQNPRHLVRRRGQEARLRCSPMKGHSHVYWYRQLPEEGLKFMVYLQKENIIDESGMPKERFSAEFPKEGPSILRIQQVVRGDSAAYFCASSPSGVSTGELFFGEGSRLTVL.

The rearrangement links TRBV27 to TRBJ2-2; TCRdb calls TRBD1, which cannot be checked without DNA. Germline CDR1 is MNHEY and CDR2 is SMNVEV (reference sequence). The CDR3 contains 13 residues. CDR3 region: CASSPSVPGELFF.

The chain carries TRBV7-3 and TRBJ2-2. The CDR3 runs to 14 residues. Germline-derived CDR1 and CDR2 are SGHTA and FQGTGA. CDR3 sequence reads: CASSLNLNTGELFF.

The V gene is TRBV5-1, the J gene TRBJ1-1. Germline-derived CDR1 and CDR2 are SGHRS and YFSETQ. This CDR3 region has 15 residues. This CDR3 reads CASSLERGRRAEAFF.

The chain carries TRBV7-3 and TRBJ2-1; TCRdb selects TRBD2, and the lack of DNA leaves this call unchecked. The V gene's germline CDR1 is SGHTA and CDR2 FQGTGA. This CDR3 is 14 amino acids long. The CDR3 sequence is CASSSRRWEDELFF. The variable domain in full, completed from reference TRBV7-3 and TRBJ2-1, reads GAGVSQTPSNKVTEKGKYVELRCDPISGHTALYWYRQSLGQGPEFLIYFQGTGAADDSGLPNDRFFAVRPEGSVSTLKIQRTERGDSAVYLCASSSRRWEDELFFGPGTRLTVL.

The CDR3 is CAISGTSGVTDTQYF. The gene calls are TRBV4-1 and TRBJ2-3; TCRdb calls TRBD2, which cannot be checked without DNA. The germline gives CDR1 MGHRA, CDR2 YSYEKL. This CDR3 has 15 amino acids.

The chain employs TRBV28 and TRBJ2-7; TCRdb gives TRBD1 as the D gene, but with no DNA this cannot be confirmed. The CDR3 has 11 residues. Looked up from germline, CDR1 is MDHEN and CDR2 is SYDVKM. This CDR3 is CASSDGNEQYF.

The genes are TRBV27 and TRBJ2-1; checking the TCRdb D call of TRBD1 is not possible without DNA. Germline loops: CDR1 MNHEY, CDR2 SMNVEV (reference sequence). There are 16 residues in the CDR3. Here the CDR3 reads CASSLSAPAPYNEQFF.

The chain combines TRBV15 with TRBJ2-7; the D call from TCRdb, TRBD2, cannot be confirmed without DNA. CDR1 and CDR2 from the germline V gene are LNHNV and YYDKDF (reference sequence). This CDR3 has 12 residues. CDR3 protein: CATSGLPGLLYF.

The chain has TRBV7-9 and TRBJ2-3; TCRdb lists TRBD1, though no DNA is available to test this call. The germline V gene encodes CDR1 SEHNR and CDR2 FQNEAQ (reference sequence). CDR3 length equals 15 residues. CDR3 region: CASSFGQVGTDTQYF.

The chain has TRBV19 and TRBJ2-1; the TCRdb call, TRBD2, lacks DNA for checking. The germline gives CDR1 LNHDA, CDR2 SQIVND (reference sequence). This CDR3 spans 15 amino acids. The CDR3 here is CASTTLAGPYNEQFF. Full variable domain (rest looked up from reference TRBV19 and TRBJ2-1): DGGITQSPKYLFRKEGQNVTLSCEQNLNHDAMYWYRQDPGQGLRLIYYSQIVNDFQKGDIAEGYSVSREKKESFPLTVTSAQKNPTAFYLCASTTLAGPYNEQFFGPGTRLTVL.

This chain connects TRBV7-9 to TRBJ2-1. CDR3 length equals 12 residues. Germline CDR1 reads SEHNR; CDR2 reads FQNEAQ (reference sequence). CDR3 protein: CASSLAHNEQFF.

The genes are TRBV12-3 or TRBV12-4 and TRBJ1-1; with no DNA, the TCRdb D assignment of TRBD1 cannot be verified. This CDR3 comprises 11 residues. This CDR3 is CASRSGGEAFF.

The chain combines TRBV7-2 with TRBJ1-5; lacking DNA, the TRBD1 call made by TCRdb goes unchecked. There are 14 residues in the CDR3. CDR1 and CDR2 from the germline V gene are SGHTA and FQGNSA. The CDR3 here is CASSLRGGEEPQHF.

The gene calls are TRBV6-5 and TRBJ2-1; TCRdb's D call of TRBD1 is untestable without DNA. Germline CDR1 MNHEY, CDR2 SVGAGI. The CDR3 contains 16 residues. The CDR3 is CASSYSPRQGDNEQFF.

The chain recombines TRBV5-1 with TRBJ2-3; the TCRdb call, TRBD1, lacks DNA for checking. The CDR3 is made up of 15 amino acids. In germline, CDR1 is SGHRS, CDR2 YFSETQ. The CDR3 is CASSHDSPRTDTQYF.

V and J are TRBV7-2 and TRBJ2-7; TCRdb's D call, TRBD1, is unchecked because there is no DNA. The CDR3 covers 14 residues. Germline CDR1 and CDR2: SGHTA and FQGNSA. The CDR3 loop is CASSSGQGPYEQYF.

This CDR3 reads CSVERGRGNEQFF. The chain carries TRBV29-1 and TRBJ2-1; TCRdb picks TRBD2, but there is no DNA to check that call. The germline V gene has CDR1 SQVTM and CDR2 ANQGSEA. The CDR3 runs to 13 residues.